A selection of T cell receptor beta chains follows, all from one sample in a study of shared clonotypes between healthy human individuals. Method: immunoSEQ multiplex PCR; TCRdb's copy keeps in-frame clones and lacks some. This table has fewer than 3 million clones, under 95% appearing once. Input material: naive CD4+ T cells from PBMCs. Every receptor here comes from a young man in good health. Some clones in this sample may be carry-over from other donors' samples. CDR3s include the opening cysteine and the closing phenylalanine or tryptophan. D genes are given only for firm matches. Clone size is given for some rows only: seen once, a few or many times, or a class if the clone is expanded.

d_call: .; clone_size: .; cdr3_length: 14; v_call: TRBV18; j_call: TRBJ2-2; cdr3_nt: TGTGCCAGCTCACCACTCGAGGGCACCGGGGAGCTGTTTTTT; cdr3_aa: CASSPLEGTGELFF
d_call: .; clone_size: .; cdr3_length: 14; v_call: TRBV6-6; j_call: TRBJ2-2; cdr3_nt: TGTGCCAGCAGCTGGGGACAGAACACCGGGGAGCTGTTTTTT; cdr3_aa: CASSWGQNTGELFF
d_call: TRBD2; clone_size: .; cdr3_length: 15; v_call: TRBV27; j_call: TRBJ2-1; cdr3_nt: TGTGCCAGCAGTTGGACGGGACTAGCGGACAATGAGCAGTTCTTC; cdr3_aa: CASSWTGLADNEQFF
d_call: TRBD1; clone_size: .; cdr3_length: 13; v_call: TRBV5-1; j_call: TRBJ1-1; cdr3_nt: TGCGCCAGCAGCTTCGGGACAGGGCTTATTGCTTTCTTT; cdr3_aa: CASSFGTGLIAFF
d_call: TRBD2; clone_size: .; cdr3_length: 15; v_call: TRBV30; j_call: TRBJ2-7; cdr3_nt: TGTGCCTGGAATGGGAGGGGTAGGCGGGAGGGTGAGCAGTACTTC; cdr3_aa: CAWNGRGRREGEQYF
d_call: .; clone_size: .; cdr3_length: 13; v_call: TRBV7-9; j_call: TRBJ1-6; cdr3_nt: TGTGCCAGCAGCCCGGGAAGTCGGTCACCCCTCCACTTT; cdr3_aa: CASSPGSRSPLHF
d_call: .; clone_size: .; cdr3_length: 13; v_call: TRBV15; j_call: TRBJ2-3; cdr3_nt: TGTGCCACCAGCAGAGATCCTACAGATACGCAGTATTTT; cdr3_aa: CATSRDPTDTQYF
d_call: TRBD2; clone_size: .; cdr3_length: 18; v_call: TRBV13; j_call: TRBJ2-1; cdr3_nt: TGTGCCAGCAGCCCGAGGACTAGCGGGCCAAGCTCCTACAATGAGCAGTTCTTC; cdr3_aa: CASSPRTSGPSSYNEQFF
d_call: .; clone_size: .; cdr3_length: 12; v_call: TRBV6-6; j_call: TRBJ1-5; cdr3_nt: TGTGCCAGCAGACAGACCAATCAGCCCCAGCATTTT; cdr3_aa: CASRQTNQPQHF
d_call: TRBD2; clone_size: .; cdr3_length: 18; v_call: TRBV7-2; j_call: TRBJ2-5; cdr3_nt: TGTGCCAGCAGACAATATCCCCGGGGAACTAGCGGCCAAGAGACCCAGTACTTC; cdr3_aa: CASRQYPRGTSGQETQYF
d_call: TRBD2; clone_size: .; cdr3_length: 15; v_call: TRBV5-1; j_call: TRBJ2-1; cdr3_nt: TGCGCCAGCAGCGGCTCTAGCGGGAGCCTCAATGAGCAGTTCTTC; cdr3_aa: CASSGSSGSLNEQFF
d_call: .; clone_size: .; cdr3_length: 15; v_call: TRBV5-6; j_call: TRBJ2-1; cdr3_nt: TGTGCCAGCAGCTTCAGGCCGAGCTCCTACAATGAGCAGTTCTTC; cdr3_aa: CASSFRPSSYNEQFF
d_call: .; clone_size: .; cdr3_length: 11; v_call: TRBV28; j_call: TRBJ2-3; cdr3_nt: TGTGCCAGCAGAATGGTTGGTACGCAGTATTTT; cdr3_aa: CASRMVGTQYF
d_call: .; clone_size: once; cdr3_length: 11; v_call: TRBV6-6; j_call: TRBJ2-3; cdr3_nt: TGTGCCAGCAGTTTGTTGGATACGCAGTATTTT; cdr3_aa: CASSLLDTQYF
d_call: .; clone_size: once; cdr3_length: 16; v_call: TRBV2; j_call: TRBJ1-5; cdr3_nt: TGTGCCAGCAGAGCCCGGGCGGGTCAAGCTTTTGGTCCCCAGCATTTT; cdr3_aa: CASRARAGQAFGPQHF
d_call: TRBD1; clone_size: .; cdr3_length: 13; v_call: TRBV27; j_call: TRBJ1-4; cdr3_nt: TGTGCCAGCAGACAGGGGCGCAATGAAAAACTGTTTTTT; cdr3_aa: CASRQGRNEKLFF
d_call: .; clone_size: .; cdr3_length: 14; v_call: TRBV5-1; j_call: TRBJ2-3; cdr3_nt: TGCGCCAGCAGCTTGGCTATGAGGGCAGATACGCAGTATTTT; cdr3_aa: CASSLAMRADTQYF
d_call: .; clone_size: once; cdr3_length: 13; v_call: TRBV7-7; j_call: TRBJ2-5; cdr3_nt: TGTGCCAGCAGCTTAGCAGCGACGGAGACCCAGTACTTC; cdr3_aa: CASSLAATETQYF
d_call: .; clone_size: .; cdr3_length: 15; v_call: TRBV18; j_call: TRBJ1-1; cdr3_nt: TGTGCCAGCTCACCCCGGGAAGGGGTGAGGACTGAAGCTTTCTTT; cdr3_aa: CASSPREGVRTEAFF
d_call: TRBD1; clone_size: .; cdr3_length: 14; v_call: TRBV5-5; j_call: TRBJ2-7; cdr3_nt: TGTGCCAGCAGCCTGGGACAGTTCGACTACGAGCAGTACTTC; cdr3_aa: CASSLGQFDYEQYF
d_call: .; clone_size: .; cdr3_length: 14; v_call: TRBV5-1; j_call: TRBJ1-4; cdr3_nt: TGCGCCAGCAGCTCCGAATTATTAGGGGAAAAACTGTTTTTT; cdr3_aa: CASSSELLGEKLFF
d_call: TRBD2; clone_size: .; cdr3_length: 15; v_call: TRBV5-1; j_call: TRBJ2-7; cdr3_nt: TGCGCCAGCAGTCCCGCCGCCGGGAGGGCCAACGAGCAGTACTTC; cdr3_aa: CASSPAAGRANEQYF
d_call: .; clone_size: once; cdr3_length: 13; v_call: TRBV7-7; j_call: TRBJ2-3; cdr3_nt: TGTGCCAGCAGCTTGGGGACCAAGGATACGCAGTATTTT; cdr3_aa: CASSLGTKDTQYF
d_call: TRBD1; clone_size: .; cdr3_length: 13; v_call: TRBV7-2; j_call: TRBJ1-4; cdr3_nt: TGTGCCAGCAGCACGGACAGGGAGGGAAAACTGTTTTTT; cdr3_aa: CASSTDREGKLFF
d_call: TRBD1; clone_size: .; cdr3_length: 17; v_call: TRBV6-1; j_call: TRBJ2-2; cdr3_nt: TGTGCCAGCAGTGTAGGGACAGTGCCTAATGACACCGGGGAGCTGTTTTTT; cdr3_aa: CASSVGTVPNDTGELFF
d_call: TRBD2; clone_size: .; cdr3_length: 15; v_call: TRBV4-3; j_call: TRBJ2-1; cdr3_nt: TGCGCCAGCAGCCAAACTAGCGGCAAAAACAATGAGCAGTTCTTC; cdr3_aa: CASSQTSGKNNEQFF
d_call: .; clone_size: .; cdr3_length: 14; v_call: TRBV29-1; j_call: TRBJ1-4; cdr3_nt: TGCAGCGTTCACAGGCAGGCAACTAATGAAAAACTGTTTTTT; cdr3_aa: CSVHRQATNEKLFF
d_call: .; clone_size: .; cdr3_length: 15; v_call: TRBV28; j_call: TRBJ2-5; cdr3_nt: TGTGCCAGCAGTCCCCGGGGTTGGTACCAAGAGACCCAGTACTTC; cdr3_aa: CASSPRGWYQETQYF
d_call: .; clone_size: .; cdr3_length: 15; v_call: TRBV5-6; j_call: TRBJ1-1; cdr3_nt: TGTGCCAGCAGCGGACTCGACAGACCAAACACTGAAGCTTTCTTT; cdr3_aa: CASSGLDRPNTEAFF
d_call: .; clone_size: .; cdr3_length: 12; v_call: TRBV5-6; j_call: TRBJ1-5; cdr3_nt: TGTGCCAGCAGCTTCTTAAATCAGCCCCAGCATTTT; cdr3_aa: CASSFLNQPQHF
d_call: .; clone_size: .; cdr3_length: 13; v_call: TRBV11-3; j_call: TRBJ1-1; cdr3_nt: TGTGCCAGCAGCTCCGGGCTGGACACTGAAGCTTTCTTT; cdr3_aa: CASSSGLDTEAFF
d_call: .; clone_size: .; cdr3_length: 15; v_call: TRBV5-8; j_call: TRBJ2-3; cdr3_nt: TGTGCCAGCAGCTTGGGAGAGCGGAATGGGGATACGCAGTATTTT; cdr3_aa: CASSLGERNGDTQYF
d_call: .; clone_size: .; cdr3_length: 13; v_call: TRBV29-1; j_call: TRBJ2-1; cdr3_nt: TGCAGCGTACCTAGAGGACCCTACAATGAGCAGTTCTTC; cdr3_aa: CSVPRGPYNEQFF
d_call: .; clone_size: .; cdr3_length: 15; v_call: TRBV5-8; j_call: TRBJ2-5; cdr3_nt: TGTGCCAGCAGCTTGGGGACAGTTCGGTGGGAGACCCAGTACTTC; cdr3_aa: CASSLGTVRWETQYF
d_call: .; clone_size: .; cdr3_length: 16; v_call: TRBV15; j_call: TRBJ2-3; cdr3_nt: TGTGCCACCAGCAGAAGATTCGGCTGGGACGCAGATACGCAGTATTTT; cdr3_aa: CATSRRFGWDADTQYF
d_call: .; clone_size: .; cdr3_length: 14; v_call: TRBV5-6; j_call: TRBJ1-1; cdr3_nt: TGTGCCAGCAGCTTTTCGGGCGGGTCCCCAGAAGCTTTCTTT; cdr3_aa: CASSFSGGSPEAFF
d_call: .; clone_size: .; cdr3_length: 16; v_call: TRBV4-2; j_call: TRBJ2-3; cdr3_nt: TGTGCCAGCAGCCAAGTTCCTAGCCGCTTCACAGATACGCAGTATTTT; cdr3_aa: CASSQVPSRFTDTQYF
d_call: .; clone_size: .; cdr3_length: 15; v_call: TRBV18; j_call: TRBJ2-1; cdr3_nt: TGTGCCAGCTCGCCAAACGGATACACCGGAGAGGAGCAGTTCTTC; cdr3_aa: CASSPNGYTGEEQFF
d_call: .; clone_size: .; cdr3_length: 16; v_call: TRBV11-2; j_call: TRBJ2-3; cdr3_nt: TGTGCCAGCAGCCACCCTATGGGAGCCGGCACAGATACGCAGTATTTT; cdr3_aa: CASSHPMGAGTDTQYF
d_call: TRBD2; clone_size: once; cdr3_length: 15; v_call: TRBV12-5; j_call: TRBJ2-3; cdr3_nt: TGTGCTAGTGGTTTGGATCTAGCGGTTGCAGATACGCAGTATTTT; cdr3_aa: CASGLDLAVADTQYF
d_call: .; clone_size: once; cdr3_length: 14; v_call: TRBV5-1; j_call: TRBJ1-2; cdr3_nt: TGCGCCAGCAGCCCGGGGACGGGGTGGCATGGCTACACCTTC; cdr3_aa: CASSPGTGWHGYTF
d_call: TRBD1; clone_size: .; cdr3_length: 15; v_call: TRBV18; j_call: TRBJ1-2; cdr3_nt: TGTGCCAGCTCACCACCGAGGGACAGAAACTATGGCTACACCTTC; cdr3_aa: CASSPPRDRNYGYTF
d_call: .; clone_size: .; cdr3_length: 13; v_call: TRBV5-1; j_call: TRBJ2-2; cdr3_nt: TGCGCCAGCAGCTTGCGGTCCACCGGGGAGCTGTTTTTT; cdr3_aa: CASSLRSTGELFF
d_call: .; clone_size: .; cdr3_length: 12; v_call: TRBV15; j_call: TRBJ2-5; cdr3_nt: TGTGCCACCAGCAGAGGGCGGGCGACCCAGTACTTC; cdr3_aa: CATSRGRATQYF